This TCR beta chain was recorded in a study of shared clonotypes between healthy human individuals. Study summary: Samples came from a couple of female and a few male donors aged 18 to 49.

CD45RO-negative cells were positively selected for CCR7, leaving out terminally differentiated effector memory CD45RA+ cells. V was pared by 2 bases and J by 0 bases, with 10 bases between. Germline CDR1 MNHEY, CDR2 SMNVEV (reference sequence). The CDR3 is 15 residues long. The protocol was immunoSEQ multiplex PCR, while the TCRdb copy is restricted to in-frame clones and leaves out a portion. The top ten hold 0.3% to 0.35% of the sample, which has about 580,000 clones, 98% seen once. The chain recombines TRBV27 with TRBJ1-1, with unresolved D. The TCR was taken from a man aged 30-40 years in good health. The source material was naive CD8+ T cells sorted from blood. CDR3 coding DNA: TGTGCCAGCAGTTTAGACAACTACATGAACACTGAAGCTTTCTTT. Translating it yields CASSLDNYMNTEAFF.